The clone carrying this T cell receptor (beta chain) was picked up many times. This sample is drawn from a study of T cells after yellow fever vaccination. Germline V lookup: CDR1 PRHDT, CDR2 FYEKMQ (reference sequence). Trimming left V 0 bases short and J 9 bases short, with 15 bases between. The CDR3 covers 15 residues. Synthesis of TCR cDNA relied on 5'RACE template switching, which attached a universal primer site and UMIs. TCRdb passed the 5' RACE reads through MiXCR, listing each CDR3 protein once. The data show approximately 120,000 distinct CDR3 sequences, roughly 15% seen once. The receptor was isolated from a man younger than 35 who received the YFV17D yellow fever vaccine. This rearrangement joins TRBV13 to TRBJ2-1, with a weak D call TRBD2 (6 bases). Sequencing was performed on CD8+ T cells sorted from PBMCs, taken 5 days after the yellow fever booster vaccination. CDR3 nucleotides: TGTGCCAGCAGCTTAGGCGGGACTGACGAGGGTGAGCAGTTCTTC. Residues: CASSLGGTDEGEQFF. Full variable domain (missing parts from reference TRBV13 and TRBJ2-1): AAGVIQSPRHLIKEKRETATLKCYPIPRHDTVYWYQQGPGQDPQFLISFYEKMQSDKGSIPDRFSAQQFSDYHSELNMSSLELGDSALYFCASSLGGTDEGEQFFGPGTRLTVL.